This TCR beta chain was identified during a study of blood T cells in healthy people across ages. The germline CDR1 and CDR2 sequences are DFQATT and SNEGSKA (reference sequence). The CDR3 has 16 amino acids. V was pared by 0 bases and J by 5 bases, with 11 bases of the junction left unmatched. This clonotype was detected only a few times. A J-beta primer mix and a sample-barcoded 5' primer were used in a second PCR of about 6 to 12 cycles. Unique molecular identifiers of 12 random nucleotides labeled each cDNA. TCRdb fed the 5' RACE reads into MiXCR, producing one record per CDR3 protein. The sample includes about 1.7 million distinct CDR3 sequences, roughly 27% of them seen just once.

This receptor was taken from a woman aged 25 to 45 in good health. The chain is built from TRBV20-1 and TRBJ2-5; 8 bases are shared with TRBD2. The specimen sequenced was blood. The CDR3 sequence: CSARDAQRETVETQYF. The DNA for the CDR3 is TGCAGTGCTAGAGATGCCCAGCGGGAGACAGTGGAGACCCAGTACTTC.